The 5 T cell receptor beta chains in this list originate from one sample, sequenced in a study of CD8 T cells in ankylosing spondylitis. A single record per CDR3 protein comes from TCRdb applying MiXCR to the 5' RACE reads. The table includes over 150,000 distinct CDR3 sequences, over 10% detected once. The source material was blood, either unsorted or a sorted T cell fraction (not recorded which). All receptors derive from a male donor with ankylosing spondylitis or in good health (not recorded which).

The chain couples TRBV10-2 to TRBJ2-5; D call uncertain. Per the germline V gene, CDR1 is WSHSY and CDR2 is SAAADI. This CDR3 comprises 12 residues. V dropped 6 bases and J dropped 2 bases, with 7 bases sitting between them. The chain's CDR3 is CASRTTQETQYF. CDR3 coding DNA: TGCGCCAGCAGGACGACGCAAGAGACCCAGTACTTC.

The rearrangement joins TRBV7-9 to TRBJ1-1, with D uncertain. Germline V gene lookup returns CDR1 SEHNR and CDR2 FQNEAQ (reference sequence). The CDR3 consists of 12 residues. V was pared by 4 bases and J by 11 bases, with 14 bases between. In DNA, the CDR3 is TGTGCCAGCAGCTGGCCATCGGAGTTGGCTTTCTTT. Translation: CASSWPSELAFF.

This clonotype has a handful of counts. The chain is built from TRBV7-9 and TRBJ2-7; 11 positions agree with TRBD2. The CDR3 has 14 amino acids. CDR1 is SEHNR and CDR2 is FQNEAQ in the germline V gene (reference sequence). After removal of 6 bases from V and 3 bases from J, the junction contained 4 bases not matched to a gene. CDR3 region: CASRNGTSGYEQYF. The DNA for the CDR3 is TGTGCCAGCAGGAACGGGACTAGCGGCTACGAGCAGTACTTC.

This clonotype was recorded a few times. V gene TRBV27 combines with J gene TRBJ1-4, with unresolved D. The CDR3 has 14 residues. Germline V lookup: CDR1 MNHEY, CDR2 SMNVEV (reference sequence). Trimming cost V 3 bases and J 2 bases, with 7 bases left between them. The CDR3 loop is CASSFRRTNEKLFF. The CDR3 region has the DNA TGTGCCAGCAGTTTCAGGCGGACTAATGAAAAACTGTTTTTT. Full variable domain (remainder filled in from reference TRBV27 and TRBJ1-4): EAQVTQNPRYLITVTGKKLTVTCSQNMNHEYMSWYRQDPGLGLRQIYYSMNVEVTDKGDVPEGYKVSRKEKRNFPLILESPSPNQTSLYFCASSFRRTNEKLFFGSGTQLSVL.

A few counts support this clonotype. The V gene is TRBV29-1, the J gene TRBJ2-1, with TRBD1 matching 7 bases. Trimming cost V 1 base and J 0 bases; bases outside gene matches: 9. This CDR3 has 17 residues. Germline V gene lookup returns CDR1 SQVTM and CDR2 ANQGSEA. The CDR3 loop is CSVEANQGDSSYNEQFF. Written as DNA, the CDR3 is TGCAGCGTTGAAGCCAACCAGGGGGACAGCTCCTACAATGAGCAGTTCTTC.